This T cell receptor (beta chain) was sequenced during a study of T cells in Graves' hyperthyroidism and ophthalmopathy. Findings of the study overall: Ophthalmopathy prediction by the model preceded onset by a median roughly 6 months.

From RNA transcripts, TCR beta CDR3 regions were amplified. HTBI primers were the set used in a first-round RT-PCR of the TCR CDR3. TCRdb ran MiXCR on the multiplex PCR reads and lists one entry per CDR3 protein. The profile shows hundreds of thousands of distinct CDR3 sequences, around 15% of them singletons. PBMCs were derived from 10 ml fresh peripheral blood. This CDR3 comprises 12 residues. Trimming took off 6 bases at V and 2 bases at J, with 7 bases between the two ends. Germline V gene lookup returns CDR1 MNHNS and CDR2 SASEGT. On this clonotype itself: What it binds is not known.

The sequenced sample consisted of blood. The rearrangement joins TRBV6-1 to TRBJ1-1; D gene unclear. This clonotype was sampled from a middle-aged woman with Graves' ophthalmopathy. CDR3 sequence: CASRRFNTEAFF. As DNA, the CDR3 is TGTGCCAGCAGGAGGTTTAACACTGAAGCTTTCTTT.